Below, 15 T cell receptor beta chains from the same sample are listed, as sequenced in a study of T cell repertoires in cytomegalovirus infection. TCRdb analysed the reads with MiXCR anew, one entry per CDR3 protein. There are about 460,000 distinct CDR3 sequences in the sample; approximately 10% occur only once, and approximately 10% lies in the top ten. Source material: PBMCs. The receptors derive from a human donor in good health (CMV status not recorded). Some clones in this sample may be carry-over from other donors' samples.

This clonotype showed up many times. The gene calls are TRBV7-3 and TRBJ2-5, with 7 positions matching TRBD2. The CDR3 contains 13 residues. J gave up 1 base and V 8 bases, and 4 bases lay outside the gene matches. CDR1 is SGHTA and CDR2 is FQGTGA in the germline V gene. CDR3 protein: CASGAGSQETQYF. Written as DNA, the CDR3 is TGTGCCAGCGGAGCGGGATCCCAAGAGACCCAGTACTTC.

In its sample, this clonotype was seen a few times. The CDR3 DNA sequence: TGTGCCAGCACCCAGGACAGCTATCAGCCCCAGCATTTT. Amino acid sequence: CASTQDSYQPQHF. V and J are TRBV2 and TRBJ1-5; tentative D call: TRBD1 (6 bases). In germline, CDR1 is SNHLY, CDR2 FYNNEI. The ends were cut back, 7 bases at V and 5 bases at J, with 12 bases in the middle. This CDR3 has 13 amino acids.

This chain connects TRBV15 to TRBJ1-1, with D unresolved. The V end was cut by 0 bases, the J end by 1 base, with 6 bases between. The CDR3 spans 14 residues. Germline CDR1 is LNHNV and CDR2 is YYDKDF (reference sequence). The CDR3 sequence is CATSRESRNTEAFF. In nucleotides, the CDR3 is TGTGCCACCAGCAGAGAATCCAGGAACACTGAAGCTTTCTTT.

This clonotype was seen repeatedly, ten times or more. The chain recombines TRBV28 with TRBJ2-7, with TRBD2 matching 10 bases. The CDR3 runs to 13 residues. V lost 5 bases and J lost 7; bases outside the gene matches: 5. Looked up from germline, CDR1 is MDHEN and CDR2 is SYDVKM. Here the CDR3 reads CASSTIAGGEQYF. The CDR3 DNA follows: TGTGCCAGCAGTACAATAGCGGGAGGAGAGCAGTACTTC.

This clonotype has a count of ten or more. The chain has TRBV7-9 and TRBJ2-3, with 16 bases lining up with TRBD2. Trimming cost V 5 bases and J 3 bases; bases outside gene matches: 11. The length of the CDR3 is 19 residues. Germline V gene sequence: CDR1 SEHNR, CDR2 FQNEAQ (reference sequence). CDR3: CASSPRGTSGREMTDTQYF. In DNA form, the CDR3 reads TGTGCCAGCAGCCCTAGAGGGACTAGCGGGAGGGAGATGACAGATACGCAGTATTTT.

The V call is TRBV20-1, the J call TRBJ1-1; D call uncertain. Germline assignment: CDR1 DFQATT and CDR2 SNEGSKA (reference sequence). This CDR3 is built from 12 residues. Trimming pared 1 base from V and 6 bases from J, leaving 9 bases between. The chain's CDR3 is CSARGMGSEAFF. For the CDR3, the DNA is TGCAGTGCTAGAGGAATGGGATCTGAAGCTTTCTTT.

The V call is TRBV19, the J call TRBJ1-1; tentatively, D is TRBD1 (5 bases). The CDR3 runs to 13 residues. Trimming stripped 3 bases from V and 4 bases from J, with 9 bases between. CDR1 LNHDA and CDR2 SQIVND come from the germline V gene (reference sequence). CDR3 sequence: CASSMSGGTEAFF. The DNA for the CDR3 is TGTGCCAGTAGTATGTCTGGGGGCACTGAAGCTTTCTTT. The full variable domain, rest sourced from reference TRBV19 and TRBJ1-1, is DGGITQSPKYLFRKEGQNVTLSCEQNLNHDAMYWYRQDPGQGLRLIYYSQIVNDFQKGDIAEGYSVSREKKESFPLTVTSAQKNPTAFYLCASSMSGGTEAFFGQGTRLTVV.

This clonotype was detected many times. V is TRBV12-3 or TRBV12-4 and J is TRBJ2-1; the match to TRBD2 covers 9 bases. V was clipped by 5 bases and J by 0 bases; unmatched bases: 5. The CDR3 has 16 residues. Here the CDR3 DNA reads TGTGCCAGCAGTCGCAATAGCGGGAGCTCCTACAATGAGCAGTTCTTC. Protein: CASSRNSGSSYNEQFF.

This clonotype was seen at least ten times. The genes are TRBV29-1 and TRBJ1-2; 7 bases agree with TRBD1. The V gene end was trimmed by 5 bases and the J gene end by 6 bases; junction bases not matched to a gene: 12. Looked up from germline, CDR1 is SQVTM and CDR2 is ANQGSEA. This CDR3 region has 14 residues. The CDR3 here is CSVLKTGTSNGYTF. DNA of the CDR3: TGCAGCGTTCTAAAGACAGGGACCTCCAATGGCTACACCTTC.

The sample holds many counts of this clonotype. The chain uses TRBV5-4 and TRBJ2-3, with D maybe TRBD2 (5 bases). CDR3 length equals 15 residues. Between the trimmed V and J ends, which lost 0 bases and 6 bases, there was a span of 14 bases. CDR1 and CDR2 from the germline V gene are SGHNT and YYREEE (reference sequence). CDR3 coding DNA: TGTGCCAGCAGCTTGGCTAGCCGGGGTGGTGATACGCAGTATTTT. Protein sequence: CASSLASRGGDTQYF.

This clonotype was seen repeatedly, ten times or more. The gene calls are TRBV3-1 and TRBJ2-1, with D possibly TRBD1 on 7 matching bases. CDR3 length: 14 residues. Trimming shortened V by 1 base and J by 5 bases, and 9 bases separated the two germline ends. The germline V gene has CDR1 LGHDT and CDR2 YNNKEL (reference sequence). CDR3 bases: TGTGCCAGCAGCCAAGGCGGGACAGACAATGAGCAGTTCTTC. Translation: CASSQGGTDNEQFF.

For the CDR3, the DNA is TGCAGTGCTAGAACGGGAGACACTGAAGCTTTCTTT. Its protein product is CSARTGDTEAFF. The rearrangement uses TRBV20-1 and TRBJ1-1; D remains unclear. Trimming removed 2 bases from V and 3 bases from J, with 7 bases in between. Germline values: CDR1 DFQATT, CDR2 SNEGSKA (reference sequence). The length of the CDR3 is 12 residues.

This clonotype was counted ten times or more. J is TRBJ2-5 and V is TRBV11-2; the D is unclear. CDR1 is SGHAT, CDR2 FQNNGV, per germline. The ends were cut back, 1 base at V and 8 bases at J, with 2 bases in the middle. The CDR3 covers 10 residues. The CDR3 nucleotides read TGTGCCAGCAGCTTAGGAACCCAGTACTTC. Residues: CASSLGTQYF.

This clonotype appeared many times. The V gene is TRBV5-1, the J gene TRBJ2-2; 14 nucleotides line up with TRBD2. Trimming at V came to 1 base and at J to 5 bases, leaving 22 bases not matched to a gene. Germline V lookup: CDR1 SGHRS, CDR2 YFSETQ. The length of the CDR3 is 23 residues. The CDR3 is CASSLLGHRTGTSGRRGTGELFF. CDR3 DNA sequence: TGCGCCAGCAGCTTGCTTGGACATCGAACAGGGACTAGCGGGAGAAGGGGAACCGGGGAGCTGTTTTTT.

This clonotype was counted at least ten times. The CDR3 spells CASSLIRIQQTQYF. CDR3 coding DNA: TGTGCCAGCAGCTTAATCCGTATTCAACAGACCCAGTACTTC. The chain has TRBV11-2 and TRBJ2-5; D ambiguous. CDR1 is SGHAT, CDR2 FQNNGV, per germline. V lost 2 bases and J lost 6, with 13 bases in between. This CDR3 has 14 residues.